This T cell receptor (beta chain) was identified in a study of T cells in localized non-small cell lung cancer. The V gene's germline CDR1 is SGHRS and CDR2 YFSETQ. The CDR3 totals 13 residues. A word on this clone: The germline gene is not matched at one end of the junction; a read error may be the cause.

TCRdb's table, derived via immunoSEQ multiplex PCR, lists solely in-frame clones and lacks some. The profile shows more than 20,000 clones, about 85% of them singletons. The gene calls are TRBV5-1 and TRBJ1-4; maybe TRBD1 (5 bases). This TCR came from a man aged 40 to 75 with stage II squamous cell lung carcinoma. Specimen: PBMCs, collected before any cancer treatment. The CDR3 reads CASSSGTDETKLF. The DNA for the CDR3 is TGCGCCAGCAGCTCCGGGACGGACGAAACCAAGCTTTTT.